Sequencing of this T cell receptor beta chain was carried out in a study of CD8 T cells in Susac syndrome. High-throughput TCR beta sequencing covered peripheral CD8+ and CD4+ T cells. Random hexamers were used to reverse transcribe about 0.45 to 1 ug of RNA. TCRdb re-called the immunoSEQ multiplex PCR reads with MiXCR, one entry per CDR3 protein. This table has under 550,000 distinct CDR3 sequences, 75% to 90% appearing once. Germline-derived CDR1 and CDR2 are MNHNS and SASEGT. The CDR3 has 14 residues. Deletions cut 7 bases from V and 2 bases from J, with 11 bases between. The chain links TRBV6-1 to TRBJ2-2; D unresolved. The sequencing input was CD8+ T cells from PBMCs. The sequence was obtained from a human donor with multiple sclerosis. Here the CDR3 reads CASNDPLNTGELFF. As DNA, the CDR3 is TGTGCCAGCAATGACCCGCTCAACACCGGGGAGCTGTTTTTT.